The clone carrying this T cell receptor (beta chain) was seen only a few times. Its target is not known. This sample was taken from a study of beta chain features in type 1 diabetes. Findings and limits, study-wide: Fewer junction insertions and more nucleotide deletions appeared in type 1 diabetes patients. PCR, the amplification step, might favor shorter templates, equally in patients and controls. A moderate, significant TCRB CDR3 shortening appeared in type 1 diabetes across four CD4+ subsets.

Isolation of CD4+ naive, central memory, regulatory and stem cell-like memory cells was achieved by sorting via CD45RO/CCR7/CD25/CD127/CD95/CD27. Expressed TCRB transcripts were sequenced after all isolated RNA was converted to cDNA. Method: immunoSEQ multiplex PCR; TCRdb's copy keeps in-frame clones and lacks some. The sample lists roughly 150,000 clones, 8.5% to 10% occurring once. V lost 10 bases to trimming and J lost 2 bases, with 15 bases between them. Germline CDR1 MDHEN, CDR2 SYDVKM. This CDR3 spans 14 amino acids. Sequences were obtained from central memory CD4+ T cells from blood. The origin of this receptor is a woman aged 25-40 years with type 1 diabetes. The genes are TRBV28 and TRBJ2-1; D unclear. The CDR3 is CATLTPYAYNEQFF. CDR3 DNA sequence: TGTGCCACACTTACCCCGTACGCCTACAATGAGCAGTTCTTC. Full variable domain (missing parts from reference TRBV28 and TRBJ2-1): DVKVTQSSRYLVKRTGEKVFLECVQDMDHENMFWYRQDPGLGLRLIYFSYDVKMKEKGDIPEGYSVSREKKERFSLILESASTNQTSMYLCATLTPYAYNEQFFGPGTRLTVL.